This is a list of T cell receptor beta chains from one sample in a study of T cell repertoires in ileal Crohn's disease. Libraries were prepared by immunoSEQ multiplex PCR; TCRdb keeps only in-frame clonotypes and omits some of them. The data contain 6,000 or so clones, more than 75% of them seen just once; the ten biggest clones take up roughly 0.8%. What was sequenced was CD4+ T cells from ileum. Receptor source: an adult with Crohn's disease. Some clones in this sample may be carry-over from other donors' samples. Each CDR3 is given with its conserved first and last residue. D genes are given only for firm matches. Part of the rows lack a size; the others show once, few, many or a class for expanded clones.

NA	TRBJ2-7	TRBV19	NA	TGTGCCAGTAGTCCAGGTGTGGTGAACGAGCAGTACTTC	CASSPGVVNEQYF
NA	TRBJ2-2	TRBV7-9	TRBD2	TGTGCCAGCAGCTTAGGGGGACTAGCGGCCAACACCGGGGAGCTGTTTTTT	CASSLGGLAANTGELFF
NA	TRBJ1-4	TRBV4-2	TRBD1	TGTGCCAGCAGCCGCTTCGAGGGACAGCATAATGAAAAACTGTTTTTT	CASSRFEGQHNEKLFF
NA	TRBJ2-1	TRBV7-2	TRBD2	TGTGCCAGCAGCTCCCGGACTAGCGCCTCCTACAATGAGCAGTTCTTC	CASSSRTSASYNEQFF
NA	TRBJ1-2	TRBV18	NA	TGTGCCAGCTCACCAACCGCGGATACTAACTATGGCTACACCTTC	CASSPTADTNYGYTF
NA	TRBJ2-7	TRBV2	NA	TGTGCCAGCAAGTCGGGCAGGGAGGACTCCTACGAGCAGTACTTC	CASKSGREDSYEQYF
few	TRBJ2-7	TRBV19	TRBD1	TGTGCCAGTAGTCTACAGGGGGCTGGCTCCTACGAGCAGTACTTC	CASSLQGAGSYEQYF
NA	TRBJ2-1	TRBV2	TRBD2	TGTGCCAGCAAAGTACTAGCGGGAGCCTACAATGAGCAGTTCTTC	CASKVLAGAYNEQFF
NA	TRBJ2-3	TRBV10-3	NA	TGTGCCATCAGTGGGTCCGCAGCAGATACGCAGTATTTT	CAISGSAADTQYF
NA	TRBJ2-6	TRBV6-5	TRBD1	TGTGCGAGTTTTACGACAGGGGCTGGGGCCAACGTCCTGACTTTC	CASFTTGAGANVLTF
once	TRBJ2-5	TRBV19	NA	TGTGCCAGTAGTATTTTGGGCCGAGAGACCCAGTACTTC	CASSILGRETQYF
NA	TRBJ1-1	TRBV7-2	NA	TGTGCCAGCAGCTTAGGAGGTCGGATGAACACTGAAGCTTTCTTT	CASSLGGRMNTEAFF
NA	TRBJ1-2	TRBV30	NA	TGTGCCTGGAGTCCCGGGGACATCTATGGCTACACCTTC	CAWSPGDIYGYTF
NA	TRBJ2-7	TRBV27	TRBD2	TGTGCCAGCAGTTCCCGGACTAGCGGGAGCATCGAGCAGTACTTC	CASSSRTSGSIEQYF
NA	TRBJ2-6	TRBV9	NA	TGTGCCAGCAGCGTAGGCCAGTTGTCTGGGGCCAACGTCCTGACTTTC	CASSVGQLSGANVLTF
NA	TRBJ2-2	TRBV29-1	TRBD1	TGCAGCGTTGCACAGGGGACCGGGGAGCTGTTTTTT	CSVAQGTGELFF
NA	TRBJ1-1	TRBV5-1	NA	TGCGCCAGCAGCTTGGCCGGGATGAACACTGAAGCTTTCTTT	CASSLAGMNTEAFF
NA	TRBJ2-7	TRBV7-9	TRBD1	TGTGCCAGCAGCCAATCGCACAGGGGCGAGCAGTACTTC	CASSQSHRGEQYF
NA	TRBJ2-2	TRBV30	NA	TGTGCCTGGAGTGGTATGGGGGGATGGACTCCCGGGGAGCTGTTTTTT	CAWSGMGGWTPGELFF
NA	TRBJ2-6	TRBV19	NA	TGTGCCAGCGGACAGACTGGGGCCAACGTCCTGACTTTC	CASGQTGANVLTF
NA	TRBJ2-1	TRBV19	TRBD2	TGTGCCAGTAGTACCGGGACTAGGGGACACAATGAGCAGTTCTTC	CASSTGTRGHNEQFF